These 19 T cell receptor beta chains were all obtained from the same sample, sequenced in a study of shared clonotypes between healthy human individuals. Sequenced by immunoSEQ multiplex PCR; TCRdb stores in-frame clones only, minus some. This repertoire shows around 1 million clones, over 60% found once; its top ten account for about 1.5%. The sample consisted of memory CD4+ T cells sorted from blood. Subset given: CD45RA-negative fraction. The receptors come from a man younger than 30 in good health.

CDR3 loop: CASRLYNEQFF. The CDR3 nucleotides are TGTGCCAGCAGACTCTACAATGAGCAGTTCTTC. The genes are TRBV6-5 and TRBJ2-1, with D uncertain. The germline V gene encodes CDR1 MNHEY and CDR2 SVGAGI. This CDR3 spans 11 amino acids. Trimming took off 6 bases at V and 3 bases at J, with 3 bases between the two ends.

This clone is a singleton in its sample. The genes are TRBV11-2 and TRBJ2-1; 11 nucleotides align to TRBD2. Germline V gene lookup returns CDR1 SGHAT and CDR2 FQNNGV. This CDR3 is built from 18 residues. J lost 0 bases, V lost 3 bases, and 7 bases had no gene match. This chain's CDR3 is CASSLRASGGSSYNEQFF. The CDR3 nucleotides read TGTGCCAGCAGCTTGAGGGCTAGCGGGGGGAGCTCCTACAATGAGCAGTTCTTC. The whole variable domain, filled in from reference TRBV11-2 and TRBJ2-1, reads EAGVAQSPRYKIIEKRQSVAFWCNPISGHATLYWYQQILGQGPKLLIQFQNNGVVDDSQLPKDRFSAERLKGVDSTLKIQPAKLEDSAVYLCASSLRASGGSSYNEQFFGPGTRLTVL.

V and J are TRBV5-4 and TRBJ2-7; D possibly corresponds to TRBD2 (6 bases). The CDR3 contains 15 residues. CDR1 and CDR2 from the germline V gene are SGHNT and YYREEE (reference sequence). Trimming cost V 0 bases and J 1 base, with 11 bases left between them. The CDR3 region is CASSLGGGGSYEQYF. For the CDR3, the DNA is TGTGCCAGCAGCTTGGGGGGAGGAGGGTCCTACGAGCAGTACTTC.

The chain joins TRBV2 to TRBJ1-1; perhaps TRBD1 as D (5 bases). This CDR3 has 16 residues. CDR1 SNHLY and CDR2 FYNNEI come from the germline V gene. Trimming took off 5 bases at V and 6 bases at J, with 22 bases between the two ends. The chain's CDR3 is CASSSPIEGRGAEAFF. The CDR3 bases are TGTGCCAGCAGTTCGCCTATTGAAGGACGGGGCGCTGAAGCTTTCTTT.

This clone appeared a few times. V is TRBV4-1 and J is TRBJ1-5; the match to TRBD1 covers 7 bases. The CDR3 sequence is 14 residues long. V dropped 2 bases and J dropped 6; count of bases not matched to a gene: 4. Germline-derived CDR1 and CDR2 are MGHRA and YSYEKL. The CDR3 loop is CASSQLWTGQPQHF. The DNA for the CDR3 is TGCGCCAGCAGCCAACTTTGGACAGGTCAGCCCCAGCATTTT.

The CDR3 sequence: CASSTRQGIYEQYF. The DNA of the CDR3 is TGTGCCAGCAGTACAAGACAGGGAATCTACGAGCAGTACTTC. The chain links TRBV6-1 to TRBJ2-7; 7 nucleotides agree with TRBD1. J lost 3 bases, V lost 5 bases, and 7 bases had no gene match. Germline V gene data show CDR1 as MNHNS and CDR2 as SASEGT. The CDR3 runs to 14 residues.

The chain links TRBV18 to TRBJ2-1, with D possibly matching TRBD2 (7 bases). The germline CDR1 and CDR2 sequences are KGHSH and LQKENI. Trimming cost V 3 bases and J 8 bases, with 11 bases left between them. The CDR3 extends over 13 amino acids. The DNA for the CDR3 is TGTGCCAGCTCACCGGGGGGGGCATATGAGCAGTTCTTC. Encoded protein: CASSPGGAYEQFF.

In its sample, this clone was seen a few times. Other nucleotide sequences in the sample specify the same CDR3. The CDR3 nucleotides are TGTGCCAGCAGCTTAGACAATCAGCCCCAGCATTTT. It codes for CASSLDNQPQHF. The genes are TRBV7-9 and TRBJ1-5; no definite D call. Germline V CDR1 and CDR2: SEHNR, FQNEAQ (reference sequence). This CDR3 has 12 residues. V gave up 1 base and J gave up 3 bases, with 1 base separating them.

This clone was recorded only once. The rearrangement joins TRBV28 to TRBJ1-5; maybe TRBD1 (6 bases). There are 14 residues in the CDR3. V gave up 3 bases and J gave up 2 bases, with 8 bases separating them. CDR1 MDHEN and CDR2 SYDVKM come from the germline V gene. This CDR3 reads CASSFNRGNQPQHF. The DNA for the CDR3 is TGTGCCAGCAGTTTTAACAGGGGCAATCAGCCCCAGCATTTT.

The chain has TRBV7-9 and TRBJ1-5; 9 bases align to TRBD1. The CDR3 has 15 amino acids. Trimming at V came to 4 bases and at J to 5 bases, leaving 6 bases not matched to a gene. Germline CDR1 reads SEHNR; CDR2 reads FQNEAQ (reference sequence). This CDR3 is CASSWGTGSDQPQHF. The CDR3 DNA reads TGTGCCAGCAGCTGGGGGACAGGGTCGGATCAGCCCCAGCATTTT.

Note on this clone: One end of the junction fails to match germline, which may point to a read error. This sequence joins TRBV5-4 and TRBJ2-7; 7 positions match TRBD2. Germline-derived CDR1 and CDR2 are SGHNT and YYREEE (reference sequence). The CDR3 consists of 15 residues. The CDR3 DNA follows: TGTGCCAGCAGTTTGGGGGGGGTGATGAACCCAGAGCAGTACTTC. Protein: CASSLGGVMNPEQYF.

The chain employs TRBV7-6 and TRBJ2-7; a weak D match, TRBD1 (6 bases). The ends were cut back, 3 bases at V and 3 bases at J, with 9 bases in the middle. In germline, CDR1 is SGHVS, CDR2 FNYEAQ. The CDR3 covers 13 residues. The chain's CDR3 is CASSFSGDYEQYF. CDR3 in DNA: TGTGCCAGCAGCTTTTCAGGGGACTACGAGCAGTACTTC.

The chain employs TRBV6-1 and TRBJ1-2; D is uncertain. Germline V gene data show CDR1 as MNHNS and CDR2 as SASEGT. V lost 3 bases and J lost 4, with 12 bases in between. The CDR3 runs 14 residues. This CDR3 reads CASSEGVLGYGYTF. The CDR3 region has the DNA TGTGCCAGCAGTGAGGGAGTCTTGGGCTATGGCTACACCTTC.

The chain employs TRBV5-4 and TRBJ2-5; 11 bases match TRBD2. The length of the CDR3 is 16 residues. CDR1 is SGHNT and CDR2 is YYREEE in the germline V gene (reference sequence). With 4 bases clipped from V and 0 bases from J, the junction kept 5 bases outside the gene matches. The CDR3 nucleotides are TGTGCCAGCAGCCAAACTAGCGGGAGTTACCAAGAGACCCAGTACTTC. Protein product: CASSQTSGSYQETQYF.

This clone was counted only a few times. The genes are TRBV7-2 and TRBJ1-3; weak D call: TRBD1 (5 bases). The CDR3 extends over 15 amino acids. The ends were cut back, 5 bases at V and 0 bases at J, with 11 bases in the middle. Germline V gene data show CDR1 as SGHTA and CDR2 as FQGNSA. CDR3 DNA sequence: TGTGCCAGCAGCCCCCAGGGCACCTCTGGAAACACCATATATTTT. Amino acid sequence: CASSPQGTSGNTIYF.

This clone was counted only a few times. The sample has other DNA sequences that encode this CDR3 too. The chain carries TRBV4-1 and TRBJ2-7; D tentatively reads TRBD1 or TRBD2 (5 bases each). V was trimmed by 4 bases and J by 0 bases, leaving 10 bases between them. CDR1 and CDR2 (germline): MGHRA, YSYEKL. This CDR3 is 14 amino acids long. The CDR3 nucleotides are TGCGCCAGCAGCCCGGGACGGAACTCCTACGAGCAGTACTTC. This sequence encodes CASSPGRNSYEQYF.

The CDR3 protein is CAWTSGIIYEQYF. The CDR3 DNA is TGTGCCTGGACTAGCGGGATTATCTACGAGCAGTACTTC. This chain links TRBV30 with TRBJ2-7; 9 bases agree with TRBD2. This CDR3 region has 13 residues. Germline V gene sequence: CDR1 GTSNPN, CDR2 SVGIG (reference sequence). J lost 3 bases, V lost 4 bases, and 4 bases had no gene match.

The chain carries TRBV6-5 and TRBJ2-7, with 10 bases lining up with TRBD2. V dropped 6 bases and J dropped 4; count of bases not matched to a gene: 9. The CDR3 loop spans 15 amino acids. Germline lookup yields CDR1 MNHEY and CDR2 SVGAGI. CDR3 amino acids: CASSRTSSGSYEQYF. The CDR3 region has the DNA TGTGCCAGCAGCCGAACCTCTAGCGGGAGTTACGAGCAGTACTTC.

This chain connects TRBV5-6 to TRBJ2-7, with D maybe TRBD1 (5 bases). CDR1 is SGHDT, CDR2 YYEEEE, per germline. This CDR3 is 14 amino acids long. The V end lost 1 base, the J end lost 5 bases, and 13 bases lay between the germline ends. CDR3 nucleotide sequence: TGTGCCAGCAGCTTGTGGGGCGCCCCCCACGAGCAGTACTTC. The encoded protein is CASSLWGAPHEQYF.